Presented here are 27 T cell receptor beta chains from one specimen sequenced in a study of neurological immune-mediated disorders (dated by TCRdb to about 2019). Libraries were prepared through 5' RACE. TCRdb lists the instrument as Illumina HiSeq 2500. TCRdb reworked the public reads: Q25 trimming with fastp, MiXCR clone assembly, productive beta chains retained. Under each unique CDR3 protein, matching rows form one entry showing the most common genes and DNA. The sample profile shows tens of thousands of distinct CDR3 sequences; approximately 6.2% of them were found once. Roughly 40% of the sample lies in the top ten. Sequences were obtained from CD8+ T cells from blood. The receptors were sampled from a young man in good health.

This clonotype was recorded many times. This chain joins TRBV6-6 and TRBJ2-1, with D uncertain. V shed 3 bases and J shed 5 bases, with 5 bases lying between them. Germline loops: CDR1 MNHNY, CDR2 SVGAGI (reference sequence). This CDR3 region has 12 residues. This CDR3 is CASSYMDNEQFF. CDR3 in DNA: TGTGCCAGCAGTTATATGGACAATGAGCAGTTCTTC.

This clonotype was recorded at least ten times. The rearrangement joins TRBV5-5 to TRBJ2-1; 12 bases are shared with TRBD2. CDR3 length: 15 amino acids. The V gene end was trimmed by 3 bases and the J gene end by 8 bases; junction bases not matched to a gene: 6. From germline, CDR1 is SGHKS and CDR2 YYEKEE (reference sequence). This CDR3 reads CASSSRLAGDHEQFF. The CDR3 nucleotides read TGTGCCAGCAGCTCAAGACTAGCGGGGGACCATGAGCAGTTCTTC.

In this sample, this clonotype turned up many times. CDR3 DNA: TGTGCCAGCAGCGTAGGGCTAGCGGGGCCCACAGATACGCAGTATTTT. The encoded protein is CASSVGLAGPTDTQYF. This chain connects TRBV9 to TRBJ2-3; TRBD2 aligns across 9 bases. In germline, CDR1 is SGDLS, CDR2 YYNGEE. The CDR3 extends over 16 amino acids. Losses at the gene ends were 0 bases for V and 2 bases for J; bases not matched to a gene: 4.

This clonotype was observed many times. The rearrangement uses TRBV12-3 or TRBV12-4 and TRBJ2-7, with TRBD1 matching 9 bases. Trimming removed 0 bases from V and 6 bases from J; junction bases left unmatched: 9. This CDR3 contains 16 residues. Here the CDR3 reads CASSLAGGTGISEQYF. For the CDR3, the DNA is TGTGCCAGCAGTTTAGCGGGAGGGACAGGGATTTCCGAGCAGTACTTC.

Ten or more counts support this clonotype. The chain links TRBV29-1 to TRBJ1-1; weak D call: TRBD1 (5 bases). V lost 6 bases, J lost 1 base, and 6 bases lay in between. Per the germline V gene, CDR1 is SQVTM and CDR2 is ANQGSEA. There are 11 residues in the CDR3. The CDR3: CSVGQNTEAFF. The CDR3 DNA reads as TGCAGCGTCGGACAGAACACTGAAGCTTTCTTT.

This clonotype was recorded at least ten times. The rearrangement joins TRBV18 to TRBJ2-7; D may be TRBD1 or TRBD2 (5 bases each). V lost 3 bases, J lost 3 bases, and 12 bases lay in between. Germline V CDR1 and CDR2: KGHSH, LQKENI. The CDR3 is made up of 14 amino acids. The DNA of the CDR3 is TGTGCCAGCTCACCGGGACGGATGAACTACGAGCAGTACTTC. Protein: CASSPGRMNYEQYF.

This chain links TRBV3-1 with TRBJ1-2, with TRBD1 matching 7 bases. Germline V gene sequence: CDR1 LGHDT, CDR2 YNNKEL (reference sequence). V lost 1 base and J lost 4; bases outside the gene matches: 6. The CDR3 runs to 15 residues. CDR3 bases: TGTGCCAGCAGCCAAGGAAGAGGGGGCGGCTATGGCTACACCTTC. Its protein product is CASSQGRGGGYGYTF. Supplemented by reference TRBV3-1 and TRBJ1-2, the full variable domain reads DTAVSQTPKYLVTQMGNDKSIKCEQNLGHDTMYWYKQDSKKFLKIMFSYNNKELIINETVPNRFSPKSPDKAHLNLHINSLELGDSAVYFCASSQGRGGGYGYTFGSGTRLTVV.

The table lists this clonotype with many counts. CDR3 sequence: CASSLRQLGTDTQYF. The DNA for the CDR3 is TGCGCCAGCAGCCTACGACAGTTAGGTACAGATACGCAGTATTTT. The V gene is TRBV10-2, the J gene TRBJ2-3, with D perhaps TRBD1 (5 bases). Germline V gene lookup returns CDR1 WSHSY and CDR2 SAAADI. With 6 bases removed from V and 3 bases from J, the gap between germline ends came to 16 bases. The CDR3 totals 15 residues.

This clonotype was picked up many times. The chain combines TRBV5-6 with TRBJ2-3; 8 nucleotides match TRBD1. Looked up from germline, CDR1 is SGHDT and CDR2 is YYEEEE. This CDR3 has 14 residues. Germline trimming cut 0 bases from V and 5 bases from J; bases unmatched to any gene: 2. The DNA of the CDR3 is TGTGCCAGCAGCTTGGCCAGGGGGCAAGATACGCAGTATTTT. Translated, it gives CASSLARGQDTQYF.

Many counts were recorded for this clonotype. The chain employs TRBV2 and TRBJ2-1, with D unresolved. In germline, CDR1 is SNHLY, CDR2 FYNNEI. The CDR3 spans 12 residues. Trimming left V 8 bases short and J 6 bases short, with 11 bases between. The CDR3, as DNA: TGTGCCAGCGGAAAATTAATCAATGAGCAGTTCTTC. It encodes CASGKLINEQFF.

This clonotype was recorded at least ten times. The rearrangement uses TRBV5-1 and TRBJ1-1; D is unclear. CDR3 length equals 15 residues. The V gene's germline CDR1 is SGHRS and CDR2 YFSETQ. Trimming pared 1 base from V and 2 bases from J, leaving 12 bases between. The CDR3 loop is CASSLLGGPNTEAFF. As DNA, the CDR3 is TGCGCCAGCAGCTTGTTGGGCGGACCTAACACTGAAGCTTTCTTT.

This clonotype was picked up many times. The chain uses TRBV6-1 and TRBJ1-2; D might be TRBD1 (5 bases). Germline V gene data show CDR1 as MNHNS and CDR2 as SASEGT. Between the trimmed V and J ends, which lost 4 bases and 8 bases, there was a span of 14 bases. The length of the CDR3 is 13 residues. Here the CDR3 reads CASSVGTSGGYTF. Here the CDR3 DNA reads TGTGCCAGCAGTGTTGGGACGTCTGGGGGCTACACCTTC.

This clonotype was recorded at least ten times. V is TRBV20-1 and J is TRBJ2-1; no firm D call. Trimming removed 5 bases from V and 4 bases from J, with 18 bases in between. This CDR3 has 15 amino acids. Germline loops: CDR1 DFQATT, CDR2 SNEGSKA (reference sequence). The CDR3 DNA reads as TGCAGTGCTGATAACTGGATCGGGCTTTACAATGAGCAGTTCTTC. Its translation is CSADNWIGLYNEQFF.

This clonotype was counted many times. The rearrangement links TRBV20-1 to TRBJ2-7; tentatively, D is TRBD1 (5 bases). The germline V gene has CDR1 DFQATT and CDR2 SNEGSKA (reference sequence). The CDR3 has 19 residues. V lost 0 bases and J lost 0, with 24 bases in between. The CDR3, as DNA: TGCAGTGCTAGAGATCCGACAGAACCAAACCTTATGAGCTCCTACGAGCAGTACTTC. As protein: CSARDPTEPNLMSSYEQYF.

This clonotype was observed many times. This chain connects TRBV7-2 to TRBJ2-7; D uncertain. V was trimmed by 1 base and J by 2 bases, leaving 9 bases between them. CDR1 is SGHTA and CDR2 is FQGNSA in the germline V gene. The CDR3 sequence is 14 residues long. CDR3 nucleotides: TGTGCCAGCAGCTTAGGCAGTACTCCCTACGAGCAGTACTTC. This gives the protein CASSLGSTPYEQYF.

The sample holds many counts of this clonotype. The chain combines TRBV7-9 with TRBJ2-7; D possibly uses TRBD1 or TRBD2 (5 bases each). The CDR3 is made up of 14 amino acids. V lost 4 bases and J 0 bases, leaving 10 bases between the germline ends. Germline CDR1 SEHNR, CDR2 FQNEAQ (reference sequence). The CDR3 loop reads CASSSRGHSYEQYF. As DNA, the CDR3 is TGTGCCAGCAGCTCCCGGGGCCACTCCTACGAGCAGTACTTC.

At least ten counts were recorded for this clonotype. The rearrangement uses TRBV19 and TRBJ2-1, with 11 nucleotides matching TRBD2. V dropped 1 base and J dropped 6; count of bases not matched to a gene: 2. CDR3 length equals 15 residues. Germline V gene lookup returns CDR1 LNHDA and CDR2 SQIVND (reference sequence). CDR3 in DNA: TGTGCCAGTAGTATAGGGCTAGCGGGGGGCAATGAGCAGTTCTTC. It encodes CASSIGLAGGNEQFF.

This clonotype was observed many times. V usage is TRBV6-1 and J usage is TRBJ2-1; D is perhaps TRBD2 (7 bases). This CDR3 comprises 14 residues. Germline V gene sequence: CDR1 MNHNS, CDR2 SASEGT. Trimming cost V 3 bases and J 9 bases, with 15 bases left between them. This CDR3 reads CASSDEGGPVEQFF. Here the CDR3 DNA reads TGTGCCAGCAGTGATGAGGGGGGGCCCGTTGAGCAGTTCTTC.

At least ten counts were recorded for this clonotype. J is TRBJ1-5 and V is TRBV20-1; D not certain. CDR1 and CDR2 (germline): DFQATT, SNEGSKA (reference sequence). V was trimmed by 5 bases and J by 0 bases, leaving 8 bases between them. There are 13 residues in the CDR3. CDR3 region: CSADTDSNQPQHF. The CDR3 DNA sequence: TGCAGTGCTGACACAGATAGCAATCAGCCCCAGCATTTT.

This clonotype was picked up many times. The rearrangement joins TRBV27 to TRBJ2-3, with D uncertain. The CDR3 is 13 residues long. V shed 5 bases and J shed 0 bases, with 6 bases lying between them. Germline loops: CDR1 MNHEY, CDR2 SMNVEV (reference sequence). The CDR3 here is CASSTTSTDTQYF. CDR3 DNA: TGTGCCAGCAGTACGACTAGCACAGATACGCAGTATTTT.

This clonotype was detected many times. The chain couples TRBV6-5 to TRBJ1-4, with D hard to call. Germline V gene lookup returns CDR1 MNHEY and CDR2 SVGAGI. The CDR3 contains 13 residues. V lost 2 bases to trimming and J lost 4 bases, with 5 bases between them. The CDR3 DNA reads TGTGCCAGCAGTTACAGCCTTAATGAAAAACTGTTTTTT. It translates to CASSYSLNEKLFF.

This clonotype was counted ten times or more. The CDR3 bases are TGTGCCAGCGGCCGGGACTCACTCAATGAGCAGTTCTTC. It encodes CASGRDSLNEQFF. The rearrangement links TRBV11-3 to TRBJ2-1; a weak D match, TRBD2 (6 bases). Per germline, CDR1 SGHNT and CDR2 YENEEA. V lost 8 bases and J 6 bases, leaving 14 bases between the germline ends. This CDR3 has 13 residues.

This clonotype was counted ten times or more. The J gene is TRBJ2-7, the V gene TRBV20-1, with D possibly matching TRBD2 (6 bases). Germline V gives CDR1 DFQATT, CDR2 SNEGSKA (reference sequence). V lost 0 bases to trimming and J lost 2 bases, with 17 bases between them. CDR3 length: 16 residues. The CDR3: CSAREFGLAPTYEQYF. The CDR3 region has the DNA TGCAGTGCTAGAGAATTCGGGCTAGCGCCAACCTACGAGCAGTACTTC.

This clonotype was observed many times. The V and J genes are TRBV11-1 and TRBJ1-6; no clear D gene. Germline lookup yields CDR1 SGHAT and CDR2 FQDESV (reference sequence). Trimming took 5 bases from V and 4 from J, leaving 12 bases between them. The CDR3 consists of 15 residues. CDR3 nucleotide sequence: TGTGCCAGCAGCCCACTCCCATCGTATAATTCACCCCTCCACTTT. Its translation is CASSPLPSYNSPLHF.

There are many counts of this clonotype. The V call is TRBV14, the J call TRBJ2-3; 7 bases are shared with TRBD2. Looked up from germline, CDR1 is SGHDN and CDR2 is FVKESK. This CDR3 region has 12 residues. J was trimmed by 6 bases and V by 4 bases; bases with no gene match: 1. The CDR3: CASSREGDTQYF. The CDR3, as DNA: TGTGCCAGCAGCCGGGAGGGGGATACGCAGTATTTT.

This clonotype occurred many times. The genes are TRBV27 and TRBJ2-5; 15 bases are a match to TRBD2. From germline, CDR1 is MNHEY and CDR2 SMNVEV (reference sequence). Trimming removed 4 bases from V and 5 bases from J; junction bases left unmatched: 5. This CDR3 spans 16 amino acids. The DNA for the CDR3 is TGTGCCAGCAGTTGGACTAGCGGGGGGGCCGGGGAGACCCAGTACTTC. It specifies CASSWTSGGAGETQYF.

There are many counts of this clonotype. V gene TRBV6-6 combines with J gene TRBJ1-6; no definite D call. This CDR3 has 11 amino acids. Germline V gene data show CDR1 as MNHNY and CDR2 as SVGAGI (reference sequence). Trimming shortened V by 7 bases and J by 14 bases, and 12 bases separated the two germline ends. The chain's CDR3 is CASMFSGALHF. CDR3 bases: TGTGCCAGCATGTTCTCTGGGGCCCTCCACTTT.